The clone carrying this T cell receptor (beta chain) showed up just once. Its antigen remains unknown. This record comes from a study of T cell responses to AZD1222 COVID-19 vaccine. Study-wide results and limits: Spike was spanned by vaccine-associated CD4 TCRs, which were dominant at 160-218 and 743-854. Epitopes outside B.1.351 and B.1.1.7 mutated regions reportedly drew nearly half of spike TCRs. Baseline seropositives among AZD1222 recipients totaled only 5 to 7.

The table came from immunoSEQ multiplex PCR; TCRdb's copy has only in-frame clones and leaves some out. The sample consists of about 150,000 clones, 90% of them appearing once. V lost 0 bases, J lost 4 bases, and 7 bases lay in between. Looked up from germline, CDR1 is MNHEY and CDR2 is SVGEGT. This CDR3 spans 14 amino acids. The material sequenced was peripheral blood, taken on day 0 of AZD1222 vaccination. The V call is TRBV6-2 or TRBV6-3, the J call TRBJ2-1; D is undetermined. This receptor was identified in an adult in good health. The CDR3 DNA sequence: TGTGCCAGCAGTTACTCGGCAGAATACAATGAGCAGTTCTTC. It specifies CASSYSAEYNEQFF.